This section outlines one TCR beta chain sequence together with its context. The sample belongs to a study of blood T cell repertoires in COVID-19. Study-level information: Researchers got acute and convalescent COVID-19 samples from the United States, Italy and Spain. Nucleic acid was either cDNA or gDNA, and it came from T cells, B-cell-depleted T cells, or PBMCs.

In the study's own analysis: Estimation of nucleated cell counts was performed using reference gene primer amplification. Data came from immunoSEQ multiplex PCR; TCRdb stores just in-frame clones and leaves some out. The DNA was the basis for D and trimming; V, J and clone size are from that table. The table has some 40,000 clones, around 93% seen once. Germline V gives CDR1 MDHEN, CDR2 SYDVKM. The J segment lost 7 bases and the V segment lost 5 bases, leaving 13 bases of the junction unmatched. The CDR3 loop spans 15 amino acids. The origin of this receptor is a woman between 25 and 40 years old in a cohort sampled during active COVID-19. The V and J genes are TRBV28 and TRBJ2-7; 8 bases align to TRBD1. The sequenced sample was peripheral blood. In DNA form, the CDR3 reads TGTGCCAGCAGTCACACACGGACAGGGCTGCGGGAGCAGTACTTC. This sequence encodes CASSHTRTGLREQYF.